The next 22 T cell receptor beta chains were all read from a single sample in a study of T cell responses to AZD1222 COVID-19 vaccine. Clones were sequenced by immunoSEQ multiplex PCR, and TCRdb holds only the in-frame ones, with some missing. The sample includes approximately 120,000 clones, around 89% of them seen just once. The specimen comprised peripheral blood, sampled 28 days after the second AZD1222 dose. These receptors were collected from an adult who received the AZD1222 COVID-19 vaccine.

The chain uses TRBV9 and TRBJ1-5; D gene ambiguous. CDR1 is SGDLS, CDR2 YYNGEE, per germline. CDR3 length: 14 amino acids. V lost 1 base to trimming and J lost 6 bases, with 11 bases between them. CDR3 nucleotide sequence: TGTGCCAGCAGCGTAAGCCCTGCACCTCAGCCCCAGCATTTT. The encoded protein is CASSVSPAPQPQHF.

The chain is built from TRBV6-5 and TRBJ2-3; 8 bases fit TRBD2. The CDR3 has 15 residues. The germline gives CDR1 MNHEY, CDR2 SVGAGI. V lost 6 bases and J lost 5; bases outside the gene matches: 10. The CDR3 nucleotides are TGTGCCAGCAGGACGACTTGGCGGGAGGAAGATACGCAGTATTTT. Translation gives CASRTTWREEDTQYF.

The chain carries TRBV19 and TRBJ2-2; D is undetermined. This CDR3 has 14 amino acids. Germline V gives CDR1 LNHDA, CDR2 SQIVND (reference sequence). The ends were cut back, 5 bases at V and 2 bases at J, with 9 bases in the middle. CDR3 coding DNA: TGTGCCAGTAGTGCTGCTAGAAACACCGGGGAGCTGTTTTTT. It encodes CASSAARNTGELFF.

The CDR3 loop reads CASSQGGTANSPLHF. CDR3 coding DNA: TGCGCCAGCAGCCAAGGGGGGACCGCCAATTCACCCCTCCACTTT. The rearrangement links TRBV4-1 to TRBJ1-6, with a tentative D call TRBD1 (5 bases). CDR3 size: 15 residues. Between the trimmed V and J ends, which lost 1 base and 7 bases, there was a span of 11 bases. Germline V gene sequence: CDR1 MGHRA, CDR2 YSYEKL.

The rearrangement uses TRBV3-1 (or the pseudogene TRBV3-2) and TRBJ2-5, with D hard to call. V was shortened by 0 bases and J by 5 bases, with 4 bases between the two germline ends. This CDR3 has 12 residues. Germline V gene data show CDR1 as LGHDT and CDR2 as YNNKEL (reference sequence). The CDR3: CASSQDGETQYF. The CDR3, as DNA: TGTGCCAGCAGCCAAGATGGCGAGACCCAGTACTTC.

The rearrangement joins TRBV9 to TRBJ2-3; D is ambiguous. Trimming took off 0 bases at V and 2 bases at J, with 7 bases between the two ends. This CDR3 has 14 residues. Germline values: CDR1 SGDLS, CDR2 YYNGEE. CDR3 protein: CASSVEVPTDTQYF. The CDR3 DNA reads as TGTGCCAGCAGCGTAGAAGTCCCCACAGATACGCAGTATTTT.

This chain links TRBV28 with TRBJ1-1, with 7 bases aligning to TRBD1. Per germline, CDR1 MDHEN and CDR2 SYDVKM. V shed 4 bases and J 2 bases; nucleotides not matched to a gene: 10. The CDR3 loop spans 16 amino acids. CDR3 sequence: CASSSPGGDRNTEAFF. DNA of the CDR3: TGTGCCAGCAGTTCCCCGGGGGGGGACAGAAACACTGAAGCTTTCTTT.

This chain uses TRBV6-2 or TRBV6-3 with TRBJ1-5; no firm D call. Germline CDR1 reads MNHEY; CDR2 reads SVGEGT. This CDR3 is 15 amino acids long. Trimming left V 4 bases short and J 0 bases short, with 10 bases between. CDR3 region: CASSSRRDSNQPQHF. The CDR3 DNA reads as TGTGCCAGCAGTTCGCGGAGGGATAGCAATCAGCCCCAGCATTTT.

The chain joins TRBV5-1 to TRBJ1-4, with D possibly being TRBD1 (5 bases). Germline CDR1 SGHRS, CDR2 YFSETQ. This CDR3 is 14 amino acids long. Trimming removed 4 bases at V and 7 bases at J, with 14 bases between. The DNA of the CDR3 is TGCGCCAGCAGCCTCGGAAGGGGCGTTGAAAAACTGTTTTTT. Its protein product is CASSLGRGVEKLFF.

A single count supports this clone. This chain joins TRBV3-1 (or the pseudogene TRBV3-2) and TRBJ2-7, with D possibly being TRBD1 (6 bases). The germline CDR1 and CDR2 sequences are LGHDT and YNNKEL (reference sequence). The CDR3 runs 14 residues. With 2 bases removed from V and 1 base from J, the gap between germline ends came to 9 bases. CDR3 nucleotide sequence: TGTGCCAGCAGCCAACCCGACAGGTCCTACGAGCAGTACTTC. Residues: CASSQPDRSYEQYF.

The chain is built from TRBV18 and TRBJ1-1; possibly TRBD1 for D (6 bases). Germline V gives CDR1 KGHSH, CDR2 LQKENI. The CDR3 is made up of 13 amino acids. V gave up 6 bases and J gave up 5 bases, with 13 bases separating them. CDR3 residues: CASSPEGGTEAFF. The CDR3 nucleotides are TGTGCCAGCTCCCCGGAGGGGGGTACTGAAGCTTTCTTT.

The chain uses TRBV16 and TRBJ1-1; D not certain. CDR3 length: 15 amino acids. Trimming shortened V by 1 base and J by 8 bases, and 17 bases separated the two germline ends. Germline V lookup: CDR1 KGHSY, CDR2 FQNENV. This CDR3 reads CASSQWDLGKGEAFF. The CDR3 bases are TGTGCCAGCAGCCAATGGGATCTAGGCAAAGGGGAAGCTTTCTTT.

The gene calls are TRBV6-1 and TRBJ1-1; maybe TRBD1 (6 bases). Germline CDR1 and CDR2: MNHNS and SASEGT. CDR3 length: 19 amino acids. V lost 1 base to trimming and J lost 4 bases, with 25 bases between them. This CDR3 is CASSEEGGWDPWGPTEAFF. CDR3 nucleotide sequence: TGTGCCAGCAGTGAAGAGGGGGGTTGGGACCCCTGGGGACCCACTGAAGCTTTCTTT.

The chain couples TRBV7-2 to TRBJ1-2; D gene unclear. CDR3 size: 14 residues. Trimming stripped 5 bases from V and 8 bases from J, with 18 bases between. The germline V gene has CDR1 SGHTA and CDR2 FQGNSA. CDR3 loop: CASSDKSPIRGYTF. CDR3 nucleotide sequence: TGTGCCAGCAGCGACAAGTCTCCCATAAGAGGCTACACCTTC.

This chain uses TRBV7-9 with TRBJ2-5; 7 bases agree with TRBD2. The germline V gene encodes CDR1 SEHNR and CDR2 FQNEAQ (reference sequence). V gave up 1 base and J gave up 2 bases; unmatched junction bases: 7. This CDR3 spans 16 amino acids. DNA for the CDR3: TGTGCCAGCAGCTTAGGGGCGGGAGATAGTCAAGAGACCCAGTACTTC. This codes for CASSLGAGDSQETQYF.

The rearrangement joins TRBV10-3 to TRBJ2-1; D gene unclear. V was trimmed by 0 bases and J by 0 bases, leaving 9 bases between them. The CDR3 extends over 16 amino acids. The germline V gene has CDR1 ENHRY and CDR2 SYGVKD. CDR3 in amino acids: CAISESLSSSYNEQFF. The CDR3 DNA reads TGTGCCATCAGTGAGTCGCTGTCAAGCTCCTACAATGAGCAGTTCTTC.

The CDR3 region has the DNA TGTGCCAGCAGTCCCCCGGTGGGGTTCAATGAGCAGTTCTTC. Its protein product is CASSPPVGFNEQFF. J is TRBJ2-1 and V is TRBV7-9; D remains ambiguous. Trimming stripped 6 bases from V and 6 bases from J, with 15 bases between. The CDR3 contains 14 residues. CDR1 is SEHNR and CDR2 is FQNEAQ in the germline V gene (reference sequence).

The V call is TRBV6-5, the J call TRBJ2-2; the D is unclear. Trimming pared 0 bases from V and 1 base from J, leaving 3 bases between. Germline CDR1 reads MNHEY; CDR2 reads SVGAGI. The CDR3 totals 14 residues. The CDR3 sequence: CASSYSLNTGELFF. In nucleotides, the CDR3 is TGTGCCAGCAGTTACTCCCTGAACACCGGGGAGCTGTTTTTT.

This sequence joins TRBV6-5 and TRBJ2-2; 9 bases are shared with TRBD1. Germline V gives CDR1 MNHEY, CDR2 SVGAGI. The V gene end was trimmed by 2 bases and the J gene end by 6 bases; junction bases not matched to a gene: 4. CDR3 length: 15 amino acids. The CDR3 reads CASSYDRGGAGELFF. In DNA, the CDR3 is TGTGCCAGCAGTTACGACAGGGGGGGCGCCGGGGAGCTGTTTTTT.

CDR3 bases: TGTGCCAGCAGTCCGTCAAGGGGGTTCACCTACGAGCAGTACTTC. Amino acid sequence: CASSPSRGFTYEQYF. The chain couples TRBV6-5 to TRBJ2-7; weak D call: TRBD1 (6 bases). Trimming left V 5 bases short and J 2 bases short, with 16 bases between. Germline CDR1 MNHEY, CDR2 SVGAGI. The CDR3 has 15 residues.

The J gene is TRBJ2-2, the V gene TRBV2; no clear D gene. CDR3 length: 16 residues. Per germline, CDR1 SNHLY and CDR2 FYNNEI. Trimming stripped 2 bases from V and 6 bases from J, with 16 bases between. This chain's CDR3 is CASSETDLKGPGELFF. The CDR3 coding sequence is TGTGCCAGCAGTGAAACGGACCTGAAAGGCCCCGGGGAGCTGTTTTTT.

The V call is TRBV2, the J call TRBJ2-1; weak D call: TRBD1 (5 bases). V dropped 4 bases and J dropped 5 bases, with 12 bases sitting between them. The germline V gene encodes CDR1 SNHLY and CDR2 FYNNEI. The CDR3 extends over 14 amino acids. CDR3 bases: TGTGCCAGCAGTGTGGGGCTCGCCAACAATGAGCAGTTCTTC. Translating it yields CASSVGLANNEQFF.